This entry concerns a single TCR beta chain. CDR1 is MDHEN and CDR2 is SYDVKM in the germline V gene. The CDR3 spans 17 residues. The J segment lost 0 bases and the V segment lost 6 bases, leaving 8 bases of the junction unmatched. The sample originates from a study of T cells in Graves' hyperthyroidism and ophthalmopathy. Amplified regions were TCR beta CDR3 sequences from RNA transcripts. The primer set for the first-round RT-PCR of the TCR CDR3 was HTBI. TCRdb fed the multiplex PCR reads into MiXCR, producing one record per CDR3 protein. The sample lists fewer than 500,000 distinct CDR3 sequences, roughly 15% occurring once.

The sequence was collected from a woman in her 30s with Graves' ophthalmopathy. This chain links TRBV28 with TRBJ1-3; 10 nucleotides line up with TRBD1. The specimen sequenced was blood. The CDR3 reads CASRQRTGGISGNTIYF. The DNA for the CDR3 is TGTGCCAGCAGACAAAGGACAGGGGGAATCTCTGGAAACACCATATATTTT.